The 16 T cell receptor beta chains below all came from one sample that was sequenced in a study of cytomegalovirus exposure and HLA in healthy donors. The PCR was carried out with 60 Vbeta primers and 13 Jbeta primers. The table came from immunoSEQ multiplex PCR; TCRdb's copy has only in-frame clones and leaves some out. The repertoire consists of about 110,000 clones, with around 76% occurring once and the leading ten covering about 6.1%. Sequencing was carried out using PBMCs. The receptors come from a woman aged 45-65 years in good health and CMV-seropositive.

Regarding this clone: Relative to the germline gene, one junction end is altered; a read error may explain this. The genes are TRBV5-6 and TRBJ2-7; 8 nucleotides line up with TRBD1. Germline V gene lookup returns CDR1 SGHDT and CDR2 YYEEEE. The CDR3 length is 11 residues. CDR3 in DNA: TGTGCCAGCAGCGATACGGACAGGGAAGTCTTC. Protein: CASSDTDREVF.

The chain employs TRBV27 and TRBJ2-7; weak D call: TRBD1 (5 bases). The CDR3 has 13 amino acids. Germline V lookup: CDR1 MNHEY, CDR2 SMNVEV (reference sequence). Trimming pared 3 bases from V and 3 bases from J, leaving 9 bases between. CDR3 DNA sequence: TGTGCCAGCAGTTTCGGACACCTCTACGAGCAGTACTTC. Amino acids: CASSFGHLYEQYF.

The chain employs TRBV18 and TRBJ1-3; D is ambiguous. This CDR3 has 13 residues. V was trimmed by 0 bases and J by 4 bases, leaving 4 bases between them. Germline values: CDR1 KGHSH, CDR2 LQKENI. The CDR3 reads CASSPPRGNTIYF. For the CDR3, the DNA is TGTGCCAGCTCACCACCACGGGGAAACACCATATATTTT.

V and J are TRBV5-1 and TRBJ2-2; TRBD2 matches at 15 bases. The CDR3 contains 18 residues. CDR1 SGHRS and CDR2 YFSETQ come from the germline V gene. V lost 2 bases, J lost 7 bases, and 9 bases stayed unmatched. CDR3 residues: CASSFRTSGGAGGGELFF. CDR3 sequence (DNA): TGCGCCAGCAGCTTTCGGACTAGCGGGGGGGCCGGTGGCGGGGAGCTGTTTTTT. Full variable domain (outside the CDR3, taken from reference TRBV5-1 and TRBJ2-2): KAGVTQTPRYLIKTRGQQVTLSCSPISGHRSVSWYQQTPGQGLQFLFEYFSETQRNKGNFPGRFSGRQFSNSRSEMNVSTLELGDSALYLCASSFRTSGGAGGGELFFGEGSRLTVL.

This chain joins TRBV7-8 and TRBJ2-3; D is unresolved. The ends were cut back, 1 base at V and 2 bases at J, with 4 bases in the middle. The germline CDR1 and CDR2 sequences are SGHVS and FQNEAQ. The CDR3 is made up of 13 amino acids. Written as DNA, the CDR3 is TGTGCCAGCAGCTTAGGGCACACAGATACGCAGTATTTT. Residues: CASSLGHTDTQYF.

The chain employs TRBV18 and TRBJ1-1, with 7 bases lining up with TRBD1. Losses at the gene ends were 1 base for V and 5 bases for J; bases not matched to a gene: 13. The germline V gene has CDR1 KGHSH and CDR2 LQKENI. CDR3 length equals 17 residues. The DNA for the CDR3 is TGTGCCAGCTCACCACTGGCGAGCCCGGCAGGGGGGACTGAAGCTTTCTTT. The encoded protein is CASSPLASPAGGTEAFF.

The V and J genes are TRBV7-9 and TRBJ2-7; D might be TRBD1 (5 bases). The CDR3 runs 13 residues. CDR1 and CDR2 (germline): SEHNR, FQNEAQ (reference sequence). Trimming cost V 4 bases and J 2 bases, with 9 bases left between them. Here the CDR3 DNA reads TGTGCCAGCAGCTCTACAGGCACCTACGAGCAGTACTTC. It translates to CASSSTGTYEQYF.

The chain has TRBV19 and TRBJ1-3; unclear D gene. Germline V CDR1 and CDR2: LNHDA, SQIVND (reference sequence). V gave up 6 bases and J gave up 3 bases, with 12 bases separating them. The CDR3 contains 14 residues. The CDR3 here is CASRPFGDGNTIYF. The CDR3 coding sequence is TGTGCCAGTAGACCCTTCGGAGATGGAAACACCATATATTTT.

This clone was seen once. The sample contains more than one DNA sequence encoding this CDR3. V usage is TRBV19 and J usage is TRBJ1-5; D perhaps matches TRBD1 (6 bases). Trimming left V 6 bases short and J 5 bases short, with 14 bases between. CDR1 LNHDA and CDR2 SQIVND come from the germline V gene (reference sequence). The CDR3 is 14 residues long. The CDR3 sequence: CASSPGVGDQPQHF. CDR3 DNA sequence: TGTGCCAGTAGCCCAGGGGTGGGCGATCAGCCCCAGCATTTT.

This clone was picked up a small number of times. The chain links TRBV5-1 to TRBJ1-4; tentatively, D is TRBD1 (6 bases). This CDR3 region has 14 residues. The germline V gene encodes CDR1 SGHRS and CDR2 YFSETQ. With 4 bases removed from V and 7 bases from J, the gap between germline ends came to 14 bases. The CDR3 DNA reads TGCGCCAGCAGCCTACAGGGTTTTGGTGAAAAACTGTTTTTT. This sequence encodes CASSLQGFGEKLFF.

The rearrangement joins TRBV27 to TRBJ1-1, with 9 bases aligning to TRBD1. Per germline, CDR1 MNHEY and CDR2 SMNVEV (reference sequence). V dropped 6 bases and J dropped 11; count of bases not matched to a gene: 13. CDR3 size: 14 residues. CDR3 loop: CASSRGTGKIEAFF. The CDR3, as DNA: TGTGCCAGCAGCAGGGGGACAGGGAAAATTGAGGCTTTCTTT.

The chain recombines TRBV4-1 with TRBJ1-1; D is undetermined. Trimming took off 3 bases at V and 0 bases at J, with 11 bases between the two ends. This CDR3 contains 15 residues. Germline V gene lookup returns CDR1 MGHRA and CDR2 YSYEKL. CDR3 in DNA: TGCGCCAGCAGCCAGGAACAGAAGTTGAACACTGAAGCTTTCTTT. Translation: CASSQEQKLNTEAFF.

This clone showed up just once. The genes are TRBV9 and TRBJ2-6; TRBD1 might be the D (6 bases). Trimming took off 3 bases at V and 0 bases at J, with 19 bases between the two ends. Germline-derived CDR1 and CDR2 are SGDLS and YYNGEE. This CDR3 has 19 amino acids. In nucleotides, the CDR3 is TGTGCCAGCAGCGCTTTAATGACAGGCAGGGGCTCTGGGGCCAACGTCCTGACTTTC. Translated, it gives CASSALMTGRGSGANVLTF.

V and J are TRBV19 and TRBJ2-7; TRBD1 aligns across 7 bases. After removal of 2 bases from V and 1 base from J, the junction contained 2 bases not matched to a gene. The CDR3 is 14 amino acids. Germline CDR1 reads LNHDA; CDR2 reads SQIVND (reference sequence). CDR3 region: CASSITGESYEQYF. DNA of the CDR3: TGTGCCAGTAGTATAACAGGGGAATCCTACGAGCAGTACTTC.

This clone turned up a few times. The rearrangement joins TRBV6-5 to TRBJ1-2, with TRBD1 matching over 10 bases. Trimming at V came to 5 bases and at J to 9 bases, leaving 6 bases not matched to a gene. The V gene's germline CDR1 is MNHEY and CDR2 SVGAGI. The CDR3 totals 13 residues. CDR3 region: CASSETGGKSYTF. DNA of the CDR3: TGTGCCAGCAGTGAGACAGGGGGCAAGAGCTACACCTTC.

This CDR3 reads CASSLLGALETQYF. As DNA, the CDR3 is TGTGCCAGCAGTTTATTGGGAGCCCTAGAGACCCAGTACTTC. The chain combines TRBV28 with TRBJ2-5; weak D call: TRBD2 (5 bases). V lost 1 base and J lost 4, with 10 bases in between. Germline V CDR1 and CDR2: MDHEN, SYDVKM. There are 14 residues in the CDR3.